Below, 2 T cell receptor beta chains from the same sample are listed, as sequenced in a study of blood T cell repertoires in COVID-19. Clones were sequenced by immunoSEQ multiplex PCR, and TCRdb holds only the in-frame ones, with some missing. The sample has 240,000 or so clones; roughly 88% are singletons. The sequenced sample consisted of peripheral blood. These receptors all stem from a man older than 75 with acute or convalescent COVID-19.

This sequence joins TRBV3-1 (or the pseudogene TRBV3-2) and TRBJ2-7, with 7 bases aligning to TRBD1. Germline-derived CDR1 and CDR2 are LGHDT and YNNKEL (reference sequence). With V trimmed by 1 base and J by 3 bases, 9 bases remained unmatched. This CDR3 has 16 amino acids. The CDR3 bases are TGTGCCAGCAGCCAAGGTCCTCCGGGACAGAGCTACGAGCAGTACTTC. Translation: CASSQGPPGQSYEQYF.

The chain is built from TRBV2 and TRBJ2-3, with 7 bases identical to TRBD1. V trimming: 5 bases; J trimming: 7 bases; junction bases outside the gene matches: 6. Germline CDR1 is SNHLY and CDR2 is FYNNEI. The CDR3 sequence is 13 residues long. DNA of the CDR3: TGTGCCAGCAGTACCCGGACAGGTAATACGCAGTATTTT. This translates into CASSTRTGNTQYF.